The entry that follows covers one T cell receptor beta chain sequence. The V and J ends lost 5 bases and 10 bases, in that order; junction bases with no gene match: 9. The CDR3 has 15 residues. Per the germline V gene, CDR1 is LGHNT and CDR2 is FRNRAP. Adult donors, all healthy and HIV-negative, had no recent acute infections or vaccinations. The data were produced by immunoSEQ multiplex PCR, yet TCRdb's version contains in-frame clones alone and is incomplete. The top ten hold about 9.4% of the sample, which has 300,000 to 400,000 clones, roughly 70% seen once. This entry belongs to a study of shared clonotypes between healthy human individuals.

This receptor was obtained from a man aged 30 to 45 in good health. The V call is TRBV12-5, the J call TRBJ2-1; 12 bases match TRBD2. Input material: memory CD4+ T cells sorted from blood. Sample subset: CD45RA-negative fraction. CDR3: CASGLTSGRFVEQFF. CDR3 DNA sequence: TGTGCTAGTGGTCTGACTAGCGGGAGATTTGTGGAGCAGTTCTTC.